This T cell receptor beta chain was retrieved from a study of blood T cell repertoires in COVID-19. Study context: The origin of the acute and convalescent COVID-19 samples was the United States, Italy and Spain.

This clone was counted a few times. V shed 1 base and J 9 bases; nucleotides not matched to a gene: 7. The CDR3 runs 16 residues. The germline V gene encodes CDR1 SGHTA and CDR2 FQGTGA. Libraries were prepared by immunoSEQ multiplex PCR; TCRdb keeps only in-frame clonotypes and omits some of them. The sample records 390,000 or so clones, 90% being singletons. The TCR was taken from a man between 18 and 35 years old with active or convalescent COVID-19. The chain links TRBV7-3 to TRBJ2-1; TRBD1 matches at 12 bases. The sample taken for sequencing was peripheral blood. The CDR3 bases are TGTGCCAGCAGCTTAAGACCGGGACAGGGGGCGGGTGAGCAGTTCTTC. Its translation: CASSLRPGQGAGEQFF.